Below are 5 T cell receptor beta chains sequenced from a single sample in a study of T-cell memory formation after mild COVID-19. MiXCR, applied by TCRdb to the 5' RACE reads, yields one record per CDR3 protein. Seen here are 530,000 or so distinct CDR3 sequences, 17% observed once, and the top ten hold 8.1%. Sequenced input: PBMCs or a T cell subset sorted from them (not recorded which). The receptor source for this set is an adult woman who had mild COVID-19 (a few samples of this study predate the infection). Cell type and time point are not known.

This clonotype has ten or more counts. J is TRBJ1-2 and V is TRBV6-2 or TRBV6-3, with D unclear. From germline, CDR1 is MNHEY and CDR2 SVGEGT. With 4 bases removed from V and 6 bases from J, the gap between germline ends came to 18 bases. The CDR3 covers 15 residues. The CDR3 here is CASSSSPRSWNGYTF. CDR3 in DNA: TGTGCCAGCAGTTCCTCCCCCCGCAGTTGGAATGGCTACACCTTC.

This clonotype showed up just a few times. This chain uses TRBV11-2 with TRBJ2-1; TRBD2 agrees at 7 bases. Trimming at V came to 4 bases and at J to 7 bases, leaving 19 bases not matched to a gene. CDR1 SGHAT and CDR2 FQNNGV come from the germline V gene. The CDR3 has 18 residues. The CDR3 region has the DNA TGTGCCAGCAGCTCGCTGACCGAGAGAGCGGGAAGGATAAATGAGCAGTTCTTC. Residues: CASSSLTERAGRINEQFF.

This clonotype was detected ten times or more. The chain links TRBV6-5 to TRBJ1-3; 7 positions agree with TRBD1. Germline CDR1 and CDR2: MNHEY and SVGAGI. J was trimmed by 4 bases and V by 5 bases; bases with no gene match: 8. The CDR3 runs to 15 residues. The CDR3 bases are TGTGCCAGCAGTCGCACGACAGGGTTCGGAAACACCATATATTTT. It yields the protein CASSRTTGFGNTIYF.

V gene TRBV11-3 combines with J gene TRBJ2-1, with 9 bases lining up with TRBD1. The length of the CDR3 is 20 residues. The germline gives CDR1 SGHNT, CDR2 YENEEA. V lost 1 base to trimming and J lost 0 bases; unmatched junction nucleotides: 13. The CDR3, as DNA: TGTGCCAGCAGCTTAGCTCCAGGGACAGGGACCATGAGCTCCTACAATGAGCAGTTCTTC. Translating gives CASSLAPGTGTMSSYNEQFF.

V is TRBV9 and J is TRBJ2-5; TRBD2 agrees at 15 bases. This CDR3 spans 18 amino acids. Germline V lookup: CDR1 SGDLS, CDR2 YYNGEE. The J segment lost 1 base and the V segment lost 3 bases, leaving 7 bases of the junction unmatched. The CDR3 DNA reads TGTGCCAGCAGCGCCGGGACTAGCGGGGGGAGGTTCCAAGAGACCCAGTACTTC. It codes for CASSAGTSGGRFQETQYF.